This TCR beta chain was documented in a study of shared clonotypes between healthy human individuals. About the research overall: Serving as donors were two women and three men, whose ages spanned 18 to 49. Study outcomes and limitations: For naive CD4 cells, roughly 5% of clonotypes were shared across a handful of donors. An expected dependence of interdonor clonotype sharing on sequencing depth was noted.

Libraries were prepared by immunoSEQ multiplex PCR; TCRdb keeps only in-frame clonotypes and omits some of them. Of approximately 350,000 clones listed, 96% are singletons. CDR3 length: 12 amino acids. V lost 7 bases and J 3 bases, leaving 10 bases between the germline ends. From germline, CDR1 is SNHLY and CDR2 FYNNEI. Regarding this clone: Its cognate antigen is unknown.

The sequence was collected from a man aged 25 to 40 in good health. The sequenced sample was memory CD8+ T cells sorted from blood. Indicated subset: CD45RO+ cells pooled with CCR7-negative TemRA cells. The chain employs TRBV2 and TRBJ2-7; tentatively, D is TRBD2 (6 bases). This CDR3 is CASKGGNYEQYF. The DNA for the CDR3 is TGTGCCAGCAAGGGCGGGAACTACGAGCAGTACTTC.